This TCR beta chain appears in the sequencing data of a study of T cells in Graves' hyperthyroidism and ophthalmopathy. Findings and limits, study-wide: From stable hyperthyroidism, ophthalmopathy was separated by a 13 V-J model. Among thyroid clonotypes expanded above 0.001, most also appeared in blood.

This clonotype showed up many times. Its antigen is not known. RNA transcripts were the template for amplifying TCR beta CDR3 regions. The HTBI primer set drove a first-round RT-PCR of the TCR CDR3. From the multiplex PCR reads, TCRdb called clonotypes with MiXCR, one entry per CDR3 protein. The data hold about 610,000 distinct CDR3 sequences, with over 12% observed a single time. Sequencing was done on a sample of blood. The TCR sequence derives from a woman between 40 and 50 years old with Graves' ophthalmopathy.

The DNA for the CDR3 is TGTGCCATCGGGGGACAGGGTGCGGCGAACACCGGGGAGCTGTTTTTT. This translates into CAIGGQGAANTGELFF. V and J are TRBV10-3 and TRBJ2-2, with 9 bases aligning to TRBD1. Germline trimming cut 8 bases from V and 0 bases from J; bases unmatched to any gene: 7. The CDR3 spans 16 residues. Per the germline V gene, CDR1 is ENHRY and CDR2 is SYGVKD.